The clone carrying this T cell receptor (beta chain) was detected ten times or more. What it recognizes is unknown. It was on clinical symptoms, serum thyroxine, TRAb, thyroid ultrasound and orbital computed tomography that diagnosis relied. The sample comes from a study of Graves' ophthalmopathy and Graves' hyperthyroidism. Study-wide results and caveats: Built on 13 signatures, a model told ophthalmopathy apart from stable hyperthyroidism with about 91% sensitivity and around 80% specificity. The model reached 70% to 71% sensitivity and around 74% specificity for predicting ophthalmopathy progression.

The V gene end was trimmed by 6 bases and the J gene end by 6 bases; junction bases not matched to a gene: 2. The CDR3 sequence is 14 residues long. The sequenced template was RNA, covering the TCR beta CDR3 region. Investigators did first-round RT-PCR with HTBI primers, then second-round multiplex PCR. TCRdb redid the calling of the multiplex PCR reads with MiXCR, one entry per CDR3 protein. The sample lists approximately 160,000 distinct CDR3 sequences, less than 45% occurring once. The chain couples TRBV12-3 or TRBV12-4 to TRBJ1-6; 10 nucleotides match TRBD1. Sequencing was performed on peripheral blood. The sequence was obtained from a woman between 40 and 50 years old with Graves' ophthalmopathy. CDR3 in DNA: TGTGCCAGCAGGTGGGACAGGGGTAATTCACCCCTCCACTTT. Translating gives CASRWDRGNSPLHF.